Listed below are T cell receptor beta chains from one sample, sequenced in a study of T cell changes during pregnancy in multiple sclerosis. Sequenced by immunoSEQ multiplex PCR; TCRdb stores in-frame clones only, minus some. The sample lists fewer than 60,000 clones, roughly 91% occurring once. This specimen consisted of peripheral blood, obtained in the second trimester of pregnancy. These receptors were taken from a female donor with multiple sclerosis, enrolled in a pregnancy study. The CDR3 runs from the conserved cysteine through the conserved F or W. Fields, in order: J gene, D gene, clone size, V gene, CDR3 DNA, CDR3 protein. The D gene is left open where the match is weak. The size field is filled for only some rows; it gives once, few, many or a size class.

TRBJ1-6 | NA | NA | TRBV6-5 | TGTGCCAGCAGTTACCCGCGGGGTAGGAATTCACCCCTCCACTTT | CASSYPRGRNSPLHF
TRBJ2-3 | NA | NA | TRBV18 | TGTGCCAGCTCACCAATAGGGGCAGATACGCAGTATTTT | CASSPIGADTQYF
TRBJ2-7 | TRBD1 | NA | TRBV4-1 | TGCGCCAGCAGCCAGAGGGACAGGGGGCTTGACGAGCAGTACTTC | CASSQRDRGLDEQYF
TRBJ2-5 | NA | NA | TRBV5-4 | TGTGCCAGCAGCTTCCCCCCCTACCTCCCCGAGACCCAGTACTTC | CASSFPPYLPETQYF
TRBJ2-1 | NA | NA | TRBV5-1 | TGCGCCAGCAGCCTTCAGGGACAATACAATGAGCAGTTCTTC | CASSLQGQYNEQFF
TRBJ1-2 | TRBD1 | NA | TRBV4-3 | TGCGCCAGCAGCCAAGGACGGCAGGGGGGTGGTTATGGCTACACCTTC | CASSQGRQGGGYGYTF
TRBJ1-2 | TRBD1 | NA | TRBV11-2 | TGTGCCAGCAGCTTAGTGACAGGGTATGGCTACACCTTC | CASSLVTGYGYTF
TRBJ1-5 | NA | NA | TRBV19 | TGTGCCAGTAAGAACAGACCAAATAGCAATCAGCCCCAGCATTTT | CASKNRPNSNQPQHF
TRBJ1-4 | NA | NA | TRBV7-9 | TGTGCCAGCAGCTTAGCGGGTGTTGCGGATGAAAAACTGTTTTTT | CASSLAGVADEKLFF
TRBJ2-3 | TRBD1 | NA | TRBV18 | TGTGCCAGCTCACCTTTGGGACAGGGGACAGATACGCAGTATTTT | CASSPLGQGTDTQYF
TRBJ2-7 | NA | NA | TRBV5-1 | TGCGCCAGCAGCTTCGACAGAGCCTACGAGCAGTACTTC | CASSFDRAYEQYF
TRBJ2-5 | TRBD1 | once | TRBV7-3 | TGTGCCAGCAGCGCGGGACAGGGAGAGACCCAGTACTTC | CASSAGQGETQYF
TRBJ1-5 | NA | NA | TRBV2 | TGTGCCAGCAGTGCAGGGAATGGGAATCAGCCCCAGCATTTT | CASSAGNGNQPQHF
TRBJ1-4 | NA | NA | TRBV25-1 | TGTGCCAGCAGACAGGTCGGCGAAAAACTGTTTTTT | CASRQVGEKLFF
TRBJ1-5 | NA | once | TRBV5-4 | TGTGCCAGCAGCTTGGGCGGGGACAATCAGCCCCAGCATTTT | CASSLGGDNQPQHF
TRBJ2-1 | TRBD2 | NA | TRBV9 | TGTGCCAGCAGCGTAGCTCCTAGCGGCAACAGCTCCTACAATGAGCAGTTCTTC | CASSVAPSGNSSYNEQFF